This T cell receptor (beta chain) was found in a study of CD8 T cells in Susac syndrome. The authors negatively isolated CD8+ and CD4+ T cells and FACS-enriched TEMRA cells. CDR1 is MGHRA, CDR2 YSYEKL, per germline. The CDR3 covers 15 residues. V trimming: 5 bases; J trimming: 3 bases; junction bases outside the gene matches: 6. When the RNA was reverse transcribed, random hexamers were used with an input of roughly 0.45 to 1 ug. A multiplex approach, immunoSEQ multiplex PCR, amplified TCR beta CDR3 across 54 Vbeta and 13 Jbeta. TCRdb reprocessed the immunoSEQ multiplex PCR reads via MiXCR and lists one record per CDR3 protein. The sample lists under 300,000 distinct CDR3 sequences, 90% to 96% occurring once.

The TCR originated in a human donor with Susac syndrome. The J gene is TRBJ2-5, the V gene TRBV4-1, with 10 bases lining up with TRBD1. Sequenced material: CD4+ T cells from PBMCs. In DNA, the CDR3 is TGCGCCAGCAGCGAAACCGGGACAGGGGAAGAGACCCAGTACTTC. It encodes CASSETGTGEETQYF.